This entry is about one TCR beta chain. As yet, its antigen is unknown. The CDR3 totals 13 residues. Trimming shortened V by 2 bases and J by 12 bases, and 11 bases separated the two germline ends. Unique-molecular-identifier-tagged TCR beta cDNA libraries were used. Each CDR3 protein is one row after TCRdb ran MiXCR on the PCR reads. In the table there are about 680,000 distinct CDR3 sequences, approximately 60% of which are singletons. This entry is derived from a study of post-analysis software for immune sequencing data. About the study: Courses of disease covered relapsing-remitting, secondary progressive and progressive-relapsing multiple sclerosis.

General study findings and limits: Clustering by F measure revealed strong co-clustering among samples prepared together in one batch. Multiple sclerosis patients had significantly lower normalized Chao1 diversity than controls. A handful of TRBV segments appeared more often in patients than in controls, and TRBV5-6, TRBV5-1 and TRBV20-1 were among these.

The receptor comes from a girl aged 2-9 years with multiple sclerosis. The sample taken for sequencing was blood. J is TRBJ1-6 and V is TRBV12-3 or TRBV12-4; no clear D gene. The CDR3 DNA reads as TGTGCCAGCAGTTTACTCAGAGGAGAACCCCTCCACTTT. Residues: CASSLLRGEPLHF.